This entry lists 8 T cell receptor beta chains sequenced from one sample in a study of blood T cell repertoires in COVID-19. TCRdb keeps only in-frame clones here, not all; method: immunoSEQ multiplex PCR. The data contain about 190,000 clones, around 90% of them seen just once; the ten biggest clones take up about 4.5%. The source material was peripheral blood. The receptors come from a human donor in a cohort sampled during active COVID-19.

J is TRBJ1-5 and V is TRBV2, with a tentative D call TRBD1 (5 bases). In germline, CDR1 is SNHLY, CDR2 FYNNEI. Trimming left V 3 bases short and J 2 bases short, with 17 bases between. The CDR3 consists of 17 residues. CDR3: CASSDKGRAGGNQPQHF. CDR3 bases: TGTGCCAGCAGTGATAAGGGCAGGGCCGGTGGCAATCAGCCCCAGCATTTT.

The chain uses TRBV5-8 and TRBJ1-2; 7 nucleotides agree with TRBD1. V was pared by 4 bases and J by 2 bases, with 8 bases of the junction left unmatched. Per germline, CDR1 SGHTS and CDR2 YDEGEE. The CDR3 extends over 15 amino acids. CDR3 nucleotide sequence: TGTGCCAGCAGCCCTAGACAGGGCCTCAACTATGGCTACACCTTC. Its protein is CASSPRQGLNYGYTF.

CDR3 nucleotides: TGTGCCAGCTCACGTAGCCAGGGCACTGAAGCTTTCTTT. Its protein product is CASSRSQGTEAFF. The chain combines TRBV18 with TRBJ1-1; tentative D call: TRBD1 (5 bases). V lost 4 bases and J 4 bases, leaving 10 bases between the germline ends. Looked up from germline, CDR1 is KGHSH and CDR2 is LQKENI. The CDR3 runs 13 residues.

The chain uses TRBV19 and TRBJ2-1, with a weak D call TRBD1 (5 bases). Germline CDR1 is LNHDA and CDR2 is SQIVND (reference sequence). V was shortened by 3 bases and J by 3 bases, with 12 bases between the two germline ends. The CDR3 has 15 residues. CDR3 DNA sequence: TGTGCCAGTAGTATCGACAGCCTTTACTACAATGAGCAGTTCTTC. As protein: CASSIDSLYYNEQFF.

This chain connects TRBV10-3 to TRBJ1-5; TRBD1 is a possible D gene (6 bases). This CDR3 contains 13 residues. Germline V CDR1 and CDR2: ENHRY, SYGVKD. V was shortened by 10 bases and J by 1 base, with 11 bases between the two germline ends. The CDR3 DNA is TGTGCCACACAGGGACAAAGCAATCAGCCCCAGCATTTT. Translation: CATQGQSNQPQHF.

CDR3 protein: CACGGPETQYF. The CDR3 DNA is TGTGCCTGCGGGGGACCGGAGACCCAGTACTTC. The rearrangement links TRBV30 to TRBJ2-5; D perhaps matches TRBD2 (6 bases). V shed 6 bases and J shed 5 bases, with 10 bases lying between them. CDR1 is GTSNPN and CDR2 is SVGIG in the germline V gene (reference sequence). There are 11 residues in the CDR3.

The chain uses TRBV6-5 and TRBJ1-1, with a possible D match to TRBD1 (6 bases). CDR1 is MNHEY and CDR2 is SVGAGI in the germline V gene. The ends were cut back, 8 bases at V and 0 bases at J, with 10 bases in the middle. CDR3 length equals 13 residues. The CDR3 loop is CASAGQLNTEAFF. CDR3 bases: TGTGCCAGCGCCGGACAGTTGAACACTGAAGCTTTCTTT.

This chain connects TRBV7-2 to TRBJ1-6, with no clear D. V was clipped by 1 base and J by 7 bases, with 11 bases between them. There are 15 residues in the CDR3. Germline V gives CDR1 SGHTA, CDR2 FQGNSA. Here the CDR3 reads CASSLVSGVNSPLHF. The CDR3 nucleotides read TGTGCCAGCAGCTTAGTCTCCGGTGTCAATTCACCCCTCCACTTT.